This TCR beta chain was recovered during a study of cytomegalovirus exposure and HLA in healthy donors (dated by TCRdb to between 2016 and 2019). In the study overall: An earlier analysis of approximately 640 of the donors reported approximately 300 Gb of sequence data and some 120 million unique TCR beta sequences from roughly 200 million T cells. An early release covering some 640 HLA-typed donors comprised 250 to 350 gigabases of sequencing data and around 85 million unique TCR sequences. Of the 350 to 400 genotyped donors, around 81% fell in the genetic ancestry cluster associated with self-reported Caucasian donors. The aim of the study was to test whether cataloging public T cell receptors could identify signatures of past pathogen exposure. The study used immunosequencing to profile the T cell repertoires of about 670 subjects and linked those repertoires to cytomegalovirus serostatus. Along with the 666-subject first cohort, a separate validation cohort of over 90 different subjects was used. To predict cytomegalovirus infection status, the study brought together high-throughput TCR immunosequencing, statistical association of individual TCRs with disease status, and machine learning. In a later analysis, previously published TCR beta repertoires from some 640 donors were re-analyzed and high-resolution HLA genotyping was added so that TCR occurrence patterns could be studied. In the later analysis, no new phenotypic data were used to find candidate immune exposures; instead, reliance was placed on TCR beta sequences and their occurrence across donors. An earlier analysis of 587 of the donors applied high-throughput TCR beta sequencing to assess whether each TCR beta V gene segment acted as functional or pseudogenic. Donor age, sex, ethnicity and CMV serostatus were compiled alongside the repertoire data. In a later genetic analysis, genome-wide SNP genotypes for about 55% of the roughly 700 donors were used, and that subset was treated as a discovery cohort. Every repertoire in the discovery cohort had been generated on one and the same sequencing platform. HLA typing included class I and class II loci at four-digit resolution. Typing coverage varied by locus: about 620-630 donors for A, B, C, DRB1 and DQB1; about 520 for DQA1; more than 600 for DPA1; roughly 450 for DPB1. Four to six DR-DQ haplotypes were handled as single units for association and clustering, since linkage in the cohort was strong. Among roughly 400 genotyped donors of the cohort, an average of roughly 230,000 unique TCR beta nucleotide sequences was sequenced per donor, of which about 19% were non-productive.

As for this clone: The clone's antigen remains unknown.

The library was prepared using the immunoSEQ multiplex PCR assay. For the multiplex PCR, a mixture combining 60 forward primers for TCR Vbeta segments and 13 reverse primers for TCR Jbeta segments was used. Amplification of the CDR3 region of rearranged TCR beta genes was performed with a multiplex PCR assay on genomic DNA. On the Illumina HiSeq System, the amplified TCR beta libraries were sequenced as 87-base-pair reads. The original pipeline was this. Across the 640 or so repertoires, a later analysis counted around 80 million unique TCR beta chains, roughly 11 million of which were shared by at least two donors. Raw reads were error-corrected and collapsed into unique sequences with a nearest-neighbor algorithm that merged closely related sequences to remove PCR and sequencing errors. CDR3 sequences were aligned to IMGT reference sequences to assign V, D and J gene segments. For a sequence to be retained, at least a six-nucleotide match to both a V gene segment and a J gene segment was required. A rearrangement was called productive if the CDR3 had no stop codons and remained in frame with V and J, and every other rearrangement was called non-productive. CDR3 was defined by IMGT convention, running from the second conserved V-encoded cysteine to the conserved J-encoded phenylalanine. Sequences without an unambiguous match to a single V gene segment were excluded from the earlier analysis of 500 to 700 of the donors. An earlier analysis of several hundred of the donors called V segments functional above 56.7% productive rearrangements and segregating when the between-donor standard deviation exceeded 5%. To diagnose cytomegalovirus status from the catalog of TCR beta chain sequences, a statistical classification framework was built. In a later analysis, TCR nucleotide sequences were compared against IMGT/GENE-DB human TR gene sequences so that V and J genes could be assigned. The TCRdist pipeline was used in a later analysis to assign CDR3 sequences and most-parsimonious VDJ recombination scenarios. In a later analysis, each TCR beta chain was defined by its CDR3 amino acid sequence together with its V-gene family, and reads without a unique V-gene family were excluded. As a way to deal with suspected cross-contamination and a sequencing artifact, a later analysis dropped 500 to 700 nucleotide sequences that were highly shared and had low generation probability. A later analysis calculated a clonal expansion index for each public chain from normalized within-repertoire ranks of inferred template counts. In a later analysis, generation probabilities were computed using a VDJ recombination model fitted to out-of-frame rearrangements, and the results were checked against IGoR. In a later analysis, hypergeometric tests were used to score TCR-TCR, TCR-HLA and TCR-CMV co-occurrence, with a repertoire-size bias correction applied to TCR pairs. To estimate false discovery rates, a later analysis permuted the HLA or CMV assignments 20 times. In a later analysis, co-occurring TCRs were grouped using DBSCAN, and TCRdist sequence similarity was added for clustering within HLA-allele-positive subsets. Repertoires with fewer than 30,000 or more than 120,000 public chains were left out of co-occurrence clustering, as were about five repertoires with anomalous nucleotide sharing. This is the immuneACCESS table as TCRdb keeps it, with only in-frame sequences that have V and J called. A part of the clones is gone; compared with another copy, unresolved V genes explain less than half, and the rest is unexplained. V, J and clone size are taken as reported in that table, and D and trimming were inferred from the DNA itself. In this sample's table one finds some 130,000 clones. The top ten hold roughly 2% of the sample.

The study at large found these results: In a later analysis, about 16,000 TCR beta sequences were associated with specific HLA alleles at a false discovery rate of 0.05. The earlier analysis of 450 to 700 of the donors excluded some 15 rarely observed V segments, including chromosome 9 orphons, because counts were too low. In a later analysis, most CMV-associated TCR beta chains were found to appear HLA-restricted, with HLA associations seemingly driven largely by CMV exposure. The presence/absence analyses assumed that sequencing depth was roughly uniform across donors, and that assumption may not be true. Cytomegalovirus status was reported to be diagnosed by the classifier with high specificity and sensitivity in both the original and validation cohorts. Across donors, most TCR sequences were observed very rarely, whereas some public TCRs were present in many individuals. A further reported finding was that TCR beta sequences accurately predicted the HLA-A and HLA-B alleles for most subjects in the first cohort. According to the authors, the approach could potentially be generalized to other disease states and immunological phenotypes. In a later analysis, the rate of TCR association differed among HLA loci, with DRB1 alleles having the most associated TCRs and HLA-C alleles having the fewest. In vitro tests confirmed that a few of the cytomegalovirus-associated TCR beta chains recognize cytomegalovirus antigens. In a later analysis, several top co-occurrence clusters were reported to appear linked to parvovirus B19, influenza, CMV and Epstein-Barr virus. A later analysis found that HLA-associated TCR beta chains were more clonally expanded and had lower generation probabilities than equally common non-associated chains. The study gave a list of under 200 TCR beta chains associated with cytomegalovirus. A group of highly shared sequence variants was considered likely to be a technical artifact of the sequencing pipeline. An association between a missense DCLRE1C variant and V-gene and J-gene trimming of TCR beta chains was found in a later genetic analysis and replicated in an independent cohort. For the cohort, immune exposure information was limited to CMV serostatus. According to a later genetic analysis, donors in an Asian-associated ancestry cluster had fewer N-insertions in productive TCRs than the approximately 650-donor mean. An earlier analysis of roughly 570 of the donors showed that most TCR beta V segments appeared in productive rearrangements either about 87% or about 30% of the time, which broadly matched IMGT annotations. The 87-base-pair reads could not distinguish some IMGT-functional V segments, including TRBV6-2 and TRBV6-3, so those segments were excluded. HLA typing was unavailable for some donors at each locus, so association tests used only the typed subset. Linkage disequilibrium might explain the correlated functional status among segregating V segments, but an unknown experimental factor could not be ruled out. In this cohort, only TCR beta chains were sequenced, and detectable features were limited by the absence of alpha or paired-chain data. When HLA alleles, especially DR and DQ, strongly co-occurred, attributing TCR associations to individual alleles was difficult.

The V end gives up 1 base and the J end 2 bases, leaving 14 bases in the junction not matched to a gene. Taken from cysteine to phenylalanine, the CDR3 has 19 residues. Just the 57-base CDR3 DNA is kept, in frame starting at base 1. The germline V gene provides CDR1 MGHRA and CDR2 YSYEKL. In total, around 600 healthy bone marrow donors made up the cohort. At the time of sampling, all cohort members were nominally healthy, though unrecorded immune exposures were likely present. The donor tested CMV seronegative and was one of the 352 seronegative cohort members. Every donor gave a peripheral blood sample, and the peripheral blood mononuclear cells from that sample were used for TCR beta sequencing. Genomic DNA extraction from the blood cell samples was performed with the Qiagen DNeasy Blood Extraction Kit.

Sequencing was done on a sample of PBMCs. The rearrangement joined TRBV4-1 to TRBJ1-1, and TRBD1 matches 9 of the central bases. The clonotype comes from a woman aged 60-70 years in good health and CMV-seronegative. CDR3 region: CASSQALPNPGQGNTEAFF. At the DNA level, the sequence is TGCGCCAGCAGCCAAGCGCTACCTAATCCGGGACAGGGCAACACTGAAGCTTTCTTT.